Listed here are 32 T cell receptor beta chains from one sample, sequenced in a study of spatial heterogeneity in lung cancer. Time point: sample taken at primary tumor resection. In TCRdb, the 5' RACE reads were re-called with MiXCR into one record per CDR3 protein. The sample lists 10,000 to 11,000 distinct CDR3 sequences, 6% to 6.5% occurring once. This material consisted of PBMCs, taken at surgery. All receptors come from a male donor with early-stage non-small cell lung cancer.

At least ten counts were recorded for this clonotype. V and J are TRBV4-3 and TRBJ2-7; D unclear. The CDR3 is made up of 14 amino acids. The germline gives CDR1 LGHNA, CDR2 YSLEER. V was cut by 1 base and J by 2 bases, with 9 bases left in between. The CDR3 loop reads CASSQGFDTYEQYF. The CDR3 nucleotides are TGCGCCAGCAGCCAAGGGTTTGACACCTACGAGCAGTACTTC.

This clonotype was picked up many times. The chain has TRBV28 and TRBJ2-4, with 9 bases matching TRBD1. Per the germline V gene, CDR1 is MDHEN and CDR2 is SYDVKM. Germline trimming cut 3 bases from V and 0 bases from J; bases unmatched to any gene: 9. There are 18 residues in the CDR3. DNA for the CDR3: TGTGCCAGCAGTTTTTTAACAGGGGGCGCGATAGCCAAAAACATTCAGTACTTC. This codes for CASSFLTGGAIAKNIQYF.

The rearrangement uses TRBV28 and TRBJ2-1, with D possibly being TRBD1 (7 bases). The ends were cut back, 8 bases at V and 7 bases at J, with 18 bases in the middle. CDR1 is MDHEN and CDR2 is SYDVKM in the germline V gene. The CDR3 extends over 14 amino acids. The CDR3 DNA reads TGTGCCAGCGGCGGAGGGGGCGCGCTTAATGAGCAGTTCTTC. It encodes CASGGGGALNEQFF.

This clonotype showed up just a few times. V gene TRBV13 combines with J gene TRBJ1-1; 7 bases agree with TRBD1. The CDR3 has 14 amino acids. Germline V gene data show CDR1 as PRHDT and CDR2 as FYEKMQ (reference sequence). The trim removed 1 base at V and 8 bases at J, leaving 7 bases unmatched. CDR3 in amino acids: CASSLEGLTGEAFF. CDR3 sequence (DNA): TGTGCCAGCAGCTTAGAGGGGTTGACAGGGGAAGCTTTCTTT.

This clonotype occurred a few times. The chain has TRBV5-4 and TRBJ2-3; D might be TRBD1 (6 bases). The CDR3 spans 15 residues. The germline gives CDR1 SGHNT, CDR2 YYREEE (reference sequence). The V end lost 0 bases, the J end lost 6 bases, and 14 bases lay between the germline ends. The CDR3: CASSLAAGVSDTQYF. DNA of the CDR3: TGTGCCAGCAGCTTGGCGGCAGGGGTCTCTGATACGCAGTATTTT.

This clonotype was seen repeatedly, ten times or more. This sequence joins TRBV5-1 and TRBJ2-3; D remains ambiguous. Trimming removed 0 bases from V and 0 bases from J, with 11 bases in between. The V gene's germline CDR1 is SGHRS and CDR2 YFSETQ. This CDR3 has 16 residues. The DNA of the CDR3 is TGCGCCAGCAGCTTGGCTGGCTCCTCTAGCACAGATACGCAGTATTTT. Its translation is CASSLAGSSSTDTQYF.

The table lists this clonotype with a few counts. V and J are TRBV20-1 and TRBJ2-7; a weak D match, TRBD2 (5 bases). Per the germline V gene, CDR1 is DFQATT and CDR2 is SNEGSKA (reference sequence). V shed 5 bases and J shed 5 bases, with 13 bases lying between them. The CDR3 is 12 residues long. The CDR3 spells CSARTDGDEQYF. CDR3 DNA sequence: TGCAGTGCTCGGACTGACGGCGACGAGCAGTACTTC.

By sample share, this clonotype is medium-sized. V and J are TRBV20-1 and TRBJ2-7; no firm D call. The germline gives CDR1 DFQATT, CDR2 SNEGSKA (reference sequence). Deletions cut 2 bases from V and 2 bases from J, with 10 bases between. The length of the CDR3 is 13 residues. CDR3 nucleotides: TGCAGTGCTAGACCCGACTGGGCCTACGAGCAGTACTTC. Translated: CSARPDWAYEQYF.

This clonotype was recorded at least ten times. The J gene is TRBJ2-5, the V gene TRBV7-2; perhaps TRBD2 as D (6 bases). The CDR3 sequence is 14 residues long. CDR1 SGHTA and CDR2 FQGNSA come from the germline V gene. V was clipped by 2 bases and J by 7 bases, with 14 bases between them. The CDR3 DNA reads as TGTGCCAGCAGCTTATCCCCGGCGGGGTCGACCCAGTACTTC. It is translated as CASSLSPAGSTQYF.

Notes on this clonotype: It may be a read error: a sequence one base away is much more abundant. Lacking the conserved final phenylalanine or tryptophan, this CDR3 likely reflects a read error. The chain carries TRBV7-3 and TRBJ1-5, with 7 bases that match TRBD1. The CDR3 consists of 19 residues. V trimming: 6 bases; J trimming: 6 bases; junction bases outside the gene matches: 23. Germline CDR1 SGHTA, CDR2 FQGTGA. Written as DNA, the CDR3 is TGTGCCAGCAGTCATAGACCCCGGGATACAGGGGATGGAGGTCAGCCCCAGCATGTT. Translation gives CASSHRPRDTGDGGQPQHV.

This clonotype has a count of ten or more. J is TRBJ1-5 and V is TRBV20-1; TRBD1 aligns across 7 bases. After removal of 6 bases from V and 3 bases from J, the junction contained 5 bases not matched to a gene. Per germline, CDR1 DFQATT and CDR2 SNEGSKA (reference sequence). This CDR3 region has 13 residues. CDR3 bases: TGCAGTGCCTTCGGACAGGTCAATCAGCCCCAGCATTTT. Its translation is CSAFGQVNQPQHF.

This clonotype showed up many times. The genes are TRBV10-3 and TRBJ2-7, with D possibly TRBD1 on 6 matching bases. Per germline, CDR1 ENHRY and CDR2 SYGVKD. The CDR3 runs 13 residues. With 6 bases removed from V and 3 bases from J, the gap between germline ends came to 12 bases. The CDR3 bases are TGTGCCATCAGCTCCGGACAGCTCTACGAGCAGTACTTC. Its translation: CAISSGQLYEQYF.

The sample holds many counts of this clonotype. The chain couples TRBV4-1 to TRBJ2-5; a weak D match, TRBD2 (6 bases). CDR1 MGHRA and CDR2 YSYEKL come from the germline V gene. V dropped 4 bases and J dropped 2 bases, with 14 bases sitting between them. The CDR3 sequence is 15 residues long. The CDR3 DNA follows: TGCGCCAGCAGCCCGGGTTTCGGGACTCAAGAGACCCAGTACTTC. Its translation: CASSPGFGTQETQYF.

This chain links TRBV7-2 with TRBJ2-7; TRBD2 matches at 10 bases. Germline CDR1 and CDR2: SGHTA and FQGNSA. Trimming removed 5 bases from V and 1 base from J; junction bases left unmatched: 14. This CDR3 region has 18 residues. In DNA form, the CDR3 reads TGTGCCAGCAGCCCCGGCCTAGCGGGGGCCTACATTTCCTACGAGCAGTACTTC. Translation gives CASSPGLAGAYISYEQYF.

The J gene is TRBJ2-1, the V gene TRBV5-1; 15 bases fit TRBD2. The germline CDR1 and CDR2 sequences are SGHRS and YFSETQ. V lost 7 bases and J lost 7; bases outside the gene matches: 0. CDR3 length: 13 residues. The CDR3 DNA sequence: TGCGCCAGCGGGACTAGCGGGAGGAATGAGCAGTTCTTC. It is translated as CASGTSGRNEQFF.

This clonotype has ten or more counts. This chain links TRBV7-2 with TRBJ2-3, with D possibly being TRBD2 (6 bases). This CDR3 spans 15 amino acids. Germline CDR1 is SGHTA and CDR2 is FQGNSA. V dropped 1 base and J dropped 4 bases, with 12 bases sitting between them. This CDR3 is CASSLEAGPADTQYF. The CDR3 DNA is TGTGCCAGCAGCTTAGAGGCGGGGCCCGCAGATACGCAGTATTTT.

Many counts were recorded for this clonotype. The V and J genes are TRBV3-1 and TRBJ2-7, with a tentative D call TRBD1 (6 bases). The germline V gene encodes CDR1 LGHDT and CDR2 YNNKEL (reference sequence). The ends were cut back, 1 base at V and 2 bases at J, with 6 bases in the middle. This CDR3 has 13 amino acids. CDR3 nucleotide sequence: TGTGCCAGCAGCCAAGGGACAGCCTACGAGCAGTACTTC. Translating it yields CASSQGTAYEQYF.

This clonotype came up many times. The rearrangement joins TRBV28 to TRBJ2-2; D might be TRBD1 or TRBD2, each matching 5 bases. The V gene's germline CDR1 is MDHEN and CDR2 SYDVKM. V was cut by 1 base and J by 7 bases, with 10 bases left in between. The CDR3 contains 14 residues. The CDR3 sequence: CASSLLGEGGELFF. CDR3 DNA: TGTGCCAGCAGTTTATTGGGGGAAGGCGGGGAGCTGTTTTTT.

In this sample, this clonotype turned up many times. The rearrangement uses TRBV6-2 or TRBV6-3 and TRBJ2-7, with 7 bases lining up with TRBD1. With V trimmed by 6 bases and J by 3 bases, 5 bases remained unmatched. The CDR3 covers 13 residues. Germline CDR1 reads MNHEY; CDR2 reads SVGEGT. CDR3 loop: CASRIRQGYEQYF. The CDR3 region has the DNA TGTGCCAGCAGGATACGACAGGGCTACGAGCAGTACTTC.

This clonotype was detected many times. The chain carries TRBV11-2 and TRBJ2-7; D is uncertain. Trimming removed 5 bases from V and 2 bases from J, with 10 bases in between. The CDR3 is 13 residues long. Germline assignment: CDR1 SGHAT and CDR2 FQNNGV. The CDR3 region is CASSVSIAYEQYF. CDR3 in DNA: TGTGCCAGCAGCGTCTCGATCGCCTACGAGCAGTACTTC.

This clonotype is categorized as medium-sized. The CDR3: CASSSPDTNQPQHF. The DNA of the CDR3 is TGTGCCAGCAGTTCCCCGGACACCAATCAGCCCCAGCATTTT. The chain has TRBV28 and TRBJ1-5; possible D gene TRBD1, 5 bases. Trimming cost V 4 bases and J 3 bases, with 10 bases left between them. The V gene's germline CDR1 is MDHEN and CDR2 SYDVKM. This CDR3 spans 14 amino acids.

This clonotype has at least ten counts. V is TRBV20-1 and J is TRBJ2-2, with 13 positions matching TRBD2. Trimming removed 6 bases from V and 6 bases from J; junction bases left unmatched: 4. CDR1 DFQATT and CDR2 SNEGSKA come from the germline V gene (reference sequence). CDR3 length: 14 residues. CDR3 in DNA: TGCAGTGCGGAACTAGCGGGAGGGGCCGGGGAGCTGTTTTTT. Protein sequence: CSAELAGGAGELFF.

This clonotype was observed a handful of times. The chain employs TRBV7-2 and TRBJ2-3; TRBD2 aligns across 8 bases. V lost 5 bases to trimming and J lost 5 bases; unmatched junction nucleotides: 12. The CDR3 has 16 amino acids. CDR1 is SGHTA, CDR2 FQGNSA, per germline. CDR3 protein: CASSPLVAGRGDTQYF. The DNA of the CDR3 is TGTGCCAGCAGCCCCTTGGTAGCGGGGAGGGGAGATACGCAGTATTTT.

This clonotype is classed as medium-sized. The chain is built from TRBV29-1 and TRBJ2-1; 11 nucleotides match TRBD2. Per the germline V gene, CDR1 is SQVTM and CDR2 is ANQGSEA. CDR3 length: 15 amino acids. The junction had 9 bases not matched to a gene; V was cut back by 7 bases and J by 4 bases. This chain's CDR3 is CSAATSGVIYNEQFF. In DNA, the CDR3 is TGCAGCGCAGCGACTAGCGGGGTCATATACAATGAGCAGTTCTTC.

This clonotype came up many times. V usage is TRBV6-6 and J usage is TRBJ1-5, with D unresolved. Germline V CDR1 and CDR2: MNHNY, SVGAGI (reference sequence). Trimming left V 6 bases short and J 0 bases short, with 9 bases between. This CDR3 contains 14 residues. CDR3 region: CASSQSHSNQPQHF. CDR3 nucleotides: TGTGCCAGCAGCCAGTCTCATAGCAATCAGCCCCAGCATTTT.

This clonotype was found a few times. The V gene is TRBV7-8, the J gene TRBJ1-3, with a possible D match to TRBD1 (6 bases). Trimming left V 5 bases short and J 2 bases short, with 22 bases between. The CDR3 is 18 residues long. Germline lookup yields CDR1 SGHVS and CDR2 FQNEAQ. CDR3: CASSPQGSPRITGNTIYF. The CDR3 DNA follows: TGTGCCAGCAGCCCACAGGGATCCCCAAGGATTACTGGAAACACCATATATTTT.

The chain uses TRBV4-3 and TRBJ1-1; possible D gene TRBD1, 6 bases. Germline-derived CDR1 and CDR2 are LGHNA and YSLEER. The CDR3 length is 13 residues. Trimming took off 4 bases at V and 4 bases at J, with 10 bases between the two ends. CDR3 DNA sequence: TGCGCCAGCAGCCGACAGGCGGGCACTGAAGCTTTCTTT. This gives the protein CASSRQAGTEAFF.

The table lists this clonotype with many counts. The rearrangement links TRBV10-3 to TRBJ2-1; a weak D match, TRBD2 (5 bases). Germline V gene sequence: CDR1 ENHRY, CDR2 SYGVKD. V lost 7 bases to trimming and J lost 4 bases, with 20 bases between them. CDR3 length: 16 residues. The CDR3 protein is CAIMDKMSGEYNEQFF. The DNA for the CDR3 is TGTGCCATCATGGATAAGATGTCCGGGGAATACAATGAGCAGTTCTTC.

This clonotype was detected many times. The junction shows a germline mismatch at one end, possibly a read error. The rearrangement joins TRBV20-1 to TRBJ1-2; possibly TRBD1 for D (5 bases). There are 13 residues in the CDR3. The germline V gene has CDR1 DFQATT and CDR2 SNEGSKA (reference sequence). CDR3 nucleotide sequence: TGCAGTGCCAGAGCACAGGCGCACTATGGCTACACCTTC. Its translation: CSARAQAHYGYTF.

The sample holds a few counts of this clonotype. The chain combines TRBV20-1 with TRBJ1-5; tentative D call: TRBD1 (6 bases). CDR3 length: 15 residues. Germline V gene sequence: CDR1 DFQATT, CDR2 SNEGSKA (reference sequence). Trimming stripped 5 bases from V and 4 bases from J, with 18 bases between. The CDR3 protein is CSAGTNTGKNQPQHF. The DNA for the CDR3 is TGCAGTGCTGGGACAAATACCGGAAAAAATCAGCCCCAGCATTTT.

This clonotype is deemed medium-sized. Here the CDR3 reads CASSLNKKKQGGDEQYF. CDR3 DNA: TGTGCCAGCAGCTTAAATAAAAAGAAACAGGGGGGCGACGAGCAGTACTTC. The V call is TRBV7-6, the J call TRBJ2-7, with 8 bases that match TRBD1. Germline V lookup: CDR1 SGHVS, CDR2 FNYEAQ. V was pared by 2 bases and J by 5 bases, with 14 bases of the junction left unmatched. The CDR3 is 17 residues long.

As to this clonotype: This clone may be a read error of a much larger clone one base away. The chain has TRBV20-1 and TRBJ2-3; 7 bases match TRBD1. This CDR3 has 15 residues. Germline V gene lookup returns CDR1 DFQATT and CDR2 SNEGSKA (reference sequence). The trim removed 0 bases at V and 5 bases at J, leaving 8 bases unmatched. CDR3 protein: CSARDDNRGRDTQYF. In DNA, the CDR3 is TGCAGTGCTAGAGATGACAACAGGGGAAGAGATACGCAGTATTTT.